These T cell receptor beta chains were read from a single sample in a study of blood T cell repertoires in COVID-19. Data came from immunoSEQ multiplex PCR; TCRdb stores just in-frame clones and leaves some out. The sample records fewer than 350,000 clones, 90% being singletons. The sample consisted of peripheral blood. The receptors were gathered from a woman between 25 and 40 years old with COVID-19, enrolled during active disease. Each CDR3 is given with its conserved first and last residue. Each record gives: V gene, J gene, CDR3 length, CDR3 protein.

V: TRBV7-9
J: TRBJ2-2
length: 14
CDR3: CASSPGPPSGELFF

V: TRBV3-1/TRBV3-2
J: TRBJ2-1
length: 17
CDR3: CASSLLSQGSSYNEQFF

V: TRBV5-6
J: TRBJ2-3
length: 18
CDR3: CASSGGLAGVSRIDTQYF

V: TRBV5-4
J: TRBJ1-1
length: 15
CDR3: CASSLGGREDTEAFF

V: TRBV10-3
J: TRBJ2-5
length: 13
CDR3: CAISAGFQETQYF

V: TRBV11-2
J: TRBJ2-7
length: 14
CDR3: CASSSTSGSYEQYF

V: TRBV6-1
J: TRBJ2-3
length: 12
CDR3: CASSEPGDTQYF

V: TRBV7-6
J: TRBJ2-7
length: 15
CDR3: CASSWTSGSRYEQYF

V: TRBV9
J: TRBJ2-2
length: 16
CDR3: CASSPGLAGVRGELFF

V: TRBV7-9
J: TRBJ2-7
length: 14
CDR3: CASSTGTLPHEQYF

V: TRBV14
J: TRBJ1-4
length: 15
CDR3: CASSLSGGAAEKLFF

V: TRBV2
J: TRBJ2-1
length: 15
CDR3: CASSFPTSGSSEQFF